The clone carrying this T cell receptor (beta chain) was seen just once. V was trimmed by 5 bases and J by 6 bases, leaving 17 bases between them. The germline V gene encodes CDR1 SGHRS and CDR2 YFSETQ. The CDR3 loop spans 14 amino acids. These data are taken from a study of control samples from healthy donors and cancer patients. The protocol was immunoSEQ multiplex PCR, while the TCRdb copy is restricted to in-frame clones and leaves out a portion. The sample shows about 150,000 clones, about 91% of them seen only once. The chain joins TRBV5-1 to TRBJ1-2, with D hard to call. The sequence derives from a man between 25 and 39 years old in good health. The specimen was blood. The CDR3 coding sequence is TGCGCCAGCAGGGGGTTAAAGGAGACCGATGGCTACACCTTC. It translates to CASRGLKETDGYTF.